This passage covers 6 T cell receptor beta chains from one sample sequenced in a study of T cells after posttransplantation cyclophosphamide. Busulfan-fludarabine conditioning, marrow transplant, and cyclophosphamide on days +3 and +4 were administered. Sequencing used immunoSEQ multiplex PCR; TCRdb keeps in-frame clones, though not all of them. The specimen has 7,000 or so clones, none found just once. The source material was PBMCs, sampled after allogeneic stem cell transplant with posttransplant cyclophosphamide. The source of these receptors is a female patient in her 50s who received an allogeneic stem cell transplant from an unrelated donor, was CMV-positive, and had acute GVHD only. Some T cells may be the graft donor's.

This clone was recorded at least ten times. V and J are TRBV25-1 and TRBJ2-7; the D is unclear. The CDR3 runs 13 residues. CDR1 MGHDK and CDR2 SYGVNS come from the germline V gene. V lost 3 bases and J lost 3, with 9 bases in between. In DNA form, the CDR3 reads TGTGCCAGCAGTGATACTATGTTCTACGAGCAGTACTTC. Amino acid sequence: CASSDTMFYEQYF.

In this sample, this clone turned up many times. The J gene is TRBJ2-5, the V gene TRBV5-4, with 7 bases matching TRBD1. Germline CDR1 reads SGHNT; CDR2 reads YYREEE (reference sequence). This CDR3 has 14 residues. Trimming removed 3 bases from V and 2 bases from J; junction bases left unmatched: 4. In nucleotides, the CDR3 is TGTGCCAGCAGCTACCGGGACAGTCAAGAGACCCAGTACTTC. This sequence encodes CASSYRDSQETQYF.

This clone was picked up a small number of times. The chain combines TRBV15 with TRBJ1-2, with TRBD1 identical over 8 bases. J gave up 8 bases and V 3 bases, and 5 bases lay outside the gene matches. Germline V gene data show CDR1 as LNHNV and CDR2 as YYDKDF (reference sequence). This CDR3 region has 13 residues. The CDR3, as DNA: TGTGCCACCAGCAGGTTCGCAGGGGGCGGCTACACCTTC. It encodes CATSRFAGGGYTF.

This clone is judged medium-sized. The chain has TRBV19 and TRBJ1-4; D possibly corresponds to TRBD1 (6 bases). There are 13 residues in the CDR3. Germline loops: CDR1 LNHDA, CDR2 SQIVND (reference sequence). V was pared by 9 bases and J by 5 bases, with 13 bases between. The chain's CDR3 is CASRQDRNEKLFF. The CDR3 DNA sequence: TGTGCCAGCAGACAGGATCGAAATGAAAAACTGTTTTTT.

This clone was detected many times. The rearrangement joins TRBV28 to TRBJ2-1; weak D call: TRBD1 (6 bases). The germline CDR1 and CDR2 sequences are MDHEN and SYDVKM. V was trimmed by 3 bases and J by 5 bases, leaving 8 bases between them. The CDR3 is 13 residues long. CDR3 nucleotides: TGTGCCAGCAGTTTGGACAGAGACAATGAGCAGTTCTTC. Translation gives CASSLDRDNEQFF.

This clone was observed many times. The chain joins TRBV28 to TRBJ2-5, with TRBD1 matching 7 bases. The V gene end was trimmed by 6 bases and the J gene end by 2 bases; junction bases not matched to a gene: 9. The CDR3 consists of 15 residues. Germline V gene data show CDR1 as MDHEN and CDR2 as SYDVKM. CDR3 sequence (DNA): TGTGCCAGCAGCCTCGGACAGGAGAGGCAAGAGACCCAGTACTTC. Residues: CASSLGQERQETQYF.